This TCR beta chain was profiled in a study of T-cell reconstitution after alpha-beta-depleted transplantation in children. Study-wide results and caveats: Several hundred expanded graft clones reportedly were the source of alpha-beta T cells about two months after transplant. Newly generated T cells supplied most T-cell counts and diversity one year post-transplant. Certain patients had high TCRbeta diversity at day 60, and it came from recipient T cells and thymic progenitors that survived.

J gave up 6 bases and V 6 bases, and 12 bases lay outside the gene matches. Germline CDR1 reads SNHLY; CDR2 reads FYNNEI. This CDR3 region has 17 residues. Construction of the TCRbeta library involved unique molecular identifiers. MiXCR was run by TCRdb on the PCR reads, yielding one entry per CDR3 protein. The sample lists around 440,000 distinct CDR3 sequences; around 16% were seen once. On this clonotype itself: Its antigen is not identified.

The chain links TRBV2 to TRBJ2-1; 12 bases line up with TRBD1. The input for sequencing was PBMCs, mostly from graft donor cells, taken 360 days after TCRalphabeta/CD19-depleted stem cell transplant. This sequence originates from a boy under two years old who had a stem cell transplant for Wiskott-Aldrich syndrome, so the T cells may come from the graft donor. Here the CDR3 reads CASSNTPGQGAVNEQFF. The CDR3, as DNA: TGTGCCAGCAGCAACACCCCGGGACAGGGGGCCGTCAATGAGCAGTTCTTC.